Each of the 17 T cell receptor beta chains below was sequenced from the same sample in a study of T cells in Graves' hyperthyroidism and ophthalmopathy. TCR beta CDR3 sequences were amplified from RNA transcripts. First-round RT-PCR with HTBI primers amplified the TCR CDR3 region. MiXCR was run by TCRdb on the multiplex PCR reads, yielding one entry per CDR3 protein. Counted here are some 560,000 distinct CDR3 sequences, approximately 14% occurring once; the ten biggest clones make up around 7.3%. Sequencing input: blood. These receptors were obtained from a woman aged 25 to 39 with Graves' hyperthyroidism.

This clonotype was recorded many times. The chain carries TRBV5-4 and TRBJ2-2; 7 bases agree with TRBD1. V dropped 2 bases and J dropped 1; count of bases not matched to a gene: 5. Germline V gene data show CDR1 as SGHNT and CDR2 as YYREEE (reference sequence). The CDR3 is 16 amino acids. CDR3 bases: TGTGCCAGCAGCTTCCGACAGGGTGTGAACACCGGGGAGCTGTTTTTT. It codes for CASSFRQGVNTGELFF.

In its sample, this clonotype was seen many times. This rearrangement joins TRBV28 to TRBJ2-1; possibly TRBD2 for D (5 bases). The germline gives CDR1 MDHEN, CDR2 SYDVKM. Trimming pared 3 bases from V and 7 bases from J, leaving 16 bases between. The CDR3 is 15 residues long. The CDR3 DNA follows: TGTGCCAGCAGTTTGGGGAGACGGACCATTAATGAGCAGTTCTTC. Translated, it gives CASSLGRRTINEQFF.

This clonotype was detected many times. V usage is TRBV28 and J usage is TRBJ1-5, with unresolved D. The CDR3 is made up of 15 amino acids. CDR1 is MDHEN, CDR2 SYDVKM, per germline. V gave up 3 bases and J gave up 4 bases, with 13 bases separating them. CDR3 loop: CASSFGFLLNQPQHF. The CDR3 bases are TGTGCCAGCAGTTTCGGTTTCCTCCTTAATCAGCCCCAGCATTTT.

This clonotype has only a few counts. The V gene is TRBV19, the J gene TRBJ1-5; the D gene is possibly TRBD1 (6 bases). CDR3 length: 16 residues. The V and J ends lost 6 bases and 6 bases respectively, with 21 bases between them. Germline V gives CDR1 LNHDA, CDR2 SQIVND (reference sequence). The CDR3 region has the DNA TGTGCCAGTAGGCCGAGACGGGGGGCCGGGTCTCAGCCCCAGCATTTT. As protein: CASRPRRGAGSQPQHF.

This clonotype has just a few counts. The chain has TRBV10-3 and TRBJ2-2; 14 positions agree with TRBD2. The length of the CDR3 is 17 residues. CDR1 ENHRY and CDR2 SYGVKD come from the germline V gene. Unmatched junction bases numbered 7, after V lost 10 bases and J lost 0 bases. CDR3 nucleotides: TGTGCCACCGGGACTAGCGGGGGACTATCGAACACCGGGGAGCTGTTTTTT. As protein: CATGTSGGLSNTGELFF.

This clonotype has just a few counts. The chain is built from TRBV20-1 and TRBJ1-5; a weak D match, TRBD1 (6 bases). The germline V and J ends were trimmed by 4 bases and 0 bases, with 16 bases remaining between them. The CDR3 loop spans 16 amino acids. Germline assignment: CDR1 DFQATT and CDR2 SNEGSKA (reference sequence). The CDR3 nucleotides read TGCAGTGCTATTCAAGGGGGAACTACTAGCAATCAGCCCCAGCATTTT. Translation: CSAIQGGTTSNQPQHF.

At least ten counts were recorded for this clonotype. The V call is TRBV2, the J call TRBJ1-1; 9 positions match TRBD1. The germline CDR1 and CDR2 sequences are SNHLY and FYNNEI. The CDR3 is made up of 15 amino acids. With V trimmed by 6 bases and J by 3 bases, 8 bases remained unmatched. The CDR3 nucleotides are TGTGCCAGCAGCCCACAGGGGGCTAAGGACACTGAAGCTTTCTTT. This gives the protein CASSPQGAKDTEAFF.

This clonotype has just a few counts. J is TRBJ1-1 and V is TRBV9; 11 nucleotides align to TRBD1. The germline V gene encodes CDR1 SGDLS and CDR2 YYNGEE. After removal of 0 bases from V and 6 bases from J, the junction contained 4 bases not matched to a gene. The CDR3 loop spans 15 amino acids. The CDR3 spells CASSVAPGQGAEAFF. The CDR3 DNA reads as TGTGCCAGCAGCGTAGCTCCGGGACAGGGGGCTGAAGCTTTCTTT.

The chain employs TRBV4-1 and TRBJ2-3; 8 positions agree with TRBD2. The CDR3 totals 16 residues. The germline CDR1 and CDR2 sequences are MGHRA and YSYEKL. The V gene end was trimmed by 4 bases and the J gene end by 6 bases; junction bases not matched to a gene: 12. CDR3 in amino acids: CASSPEREWWGDTQYF. The DNA of the CDR3 is TGCGCCAGCAGCCCGGAGCGGGAGTGGTGGGGGGATACGCAGTATTTT.

This clonotype was counted a few times. V is TRBV6-1 and J is TRBJ2-1; maybe TRBD2 (5 bases). Trimming removed 7 bases from V and 5 bases from J, with 15 bases in between. Germline V gene data show CDR1 as MNHNS and CDR2 as SASEGT. The CDR3 consists of 14 residues. The CDR3 protein is CASKPRAGDNEQFF. CDR3 nucleotide sequence: TGTGCCAGCAAGCCAAGGGCCGGGGACAATGAGCAGTTCTTC.

The V call is TRBV4-3, the J call TRBJ2-7; D is ambiguous. V gave up 0 bases and J gave up 7 bases, with 13 bases separating them. Germline V lookup: CDR1 LGHNA, CDR2 YSLEER. The CDR3 has 14 amino acids. The CDR3 loop is CASSQDSWAREQYF. CDR3 DNA sequence: TGCGCCAGCAGCCAAGATTCGTGGGCTAGAGAGCAGTACTTC.

This clonotype was counted many times. The chain combines TRBV29-1 with TRBJ2-1, with D unclear. The CDR3 covers 14 residues. The V end was cut by 4 bases, the J end by 4 bases, with 14 bases between. Germline V gene lookup returns CDR1 SQVTM and CDR2 ANQGSEA. The CDR3 sequence: CSVVEDLIYNEQFF. CDR3 bases: TGCAGCGTTGTAGAGGATCTCATATACAATGAGCAGTTCTTC.

This clonotype has ten or more counts. This rearrangement joins TRBV12-3 or TRBV12-4 to TRBJ2-3, with 7 bases that match TRBD1. V was clipped by 6 bases and J by 1 base; unmatched bases: 7. This CDR3 spans 15 amino acids. DNA of the CDR3: TGTGCCAGCAGCTTCAGACAGGGTGGCACAGATACGCAGTATTTT. Protein product: CASSFRQGGTDTQYF.

The V call is TRBV4-2, the J call TRBJ2-7; no clear D gene. Trimming shortened V by 1 base and J by 0 bases, and 10 bases separated the two germline ends. The CDR3 covers 15 residues. CDR1 and CDR2 (germline): LGHNA, YNFKEQ. CDR3 DNA: TGTGCCAGCAGCCAAGCTCTCTCGAGCTCCTACGAGCAGTACTTC. It encodes CASSQALSSSYEQYF.

This clonotype was observed a few times. The rearrangement joins TRBV4-1 to TRBJ1-6, with D possibly being TRBD1 (6 bases). Germline CDR1 is MGHRA and CDR2 is YSYEKL. The CDR3 consists of 17 residues. The germline V and J ends were trimmed by 3 bases and 0 bases, with 12 bases remaining between them. In DNA, the CDR3 is TGCGCCAGCAGCCACGACAAGGACAGCTCCTATAATTCACCCCTCCACTTT. Encoded protein: CASSHDKDSSYNSPLHF.

This clonotype has a count of ten or more. J is TRBJ1-1 and V is TRBV6-1; 7 nucleotides match TRBD1. This CDR3 region has 12 residues. Per the germline V gene, CDR1 is MNHNS and CDR2 is SASEGT. Trimming at V came to 6 bases and at J to 6 bases, leaving 4 bases not matched to a gene. The CDR3 loop reads CASRRDRAEAFF. The CDR3 DNA is TGTGCCAGCAGACGCGACAGGGCTGAAGCTTTCTTT.

Turning to this clonotype: A much larger clone differs from this one at a single base, so this may be a read error. The chain joins TRBV19 to TRBJ1-2; a weak D match, TRBD1 (5 bases). Germline-derived CDR1 and CDR2 are LNHDA and SQIVND (reference sequence). Trimming removed 4 bases at V and 3 bases at J, with 12 bases between. The length of the CDR3 is 14 residues. The CDR3: CASSRGSTHYGYTF. CDR3 DNA: TGTGCCAGTAGTAGGGGGAGCACCCACTATGGCTACACCTTC.